This record covers a single T cell receptor (beta chain). Its target is unknown. The record originates from a study of vaccination and CD4 T cells after COVID-19. Study-wide background: Convalescent study patients returned SARS-CoV-2 positive nasal swab PCR results, with nine mild cases and one severe. The study drew post-COVID samples a median 101 days after diagnosis (range 35 to 161).

Treatment: 10-day PBMC culture with coronavirus spike peptide pools or control peptides (ViraFEST assay). Scientists separated out CD4+ T cells through negative selection following 10 days in culture. This CDR3 has 12 residues. V lost 6 bases and J lost 0, with 4 bases in between. An Oncomine TCR Beta short-read assay was used to sequence the DNA from cultured CD4+ T cells. TCRdb used MiXCR to reprocess the PCR reads, holding one entry per CDR3 protein. The data show under 15,000 distinct CDR3 sequences, with under 80% seen just once and over 9.5% held by the top ten. This clonotype was obtained from a human donor who had recovered from COVID-19. Material for sequencing was CD4+ T cells from blood, cultured in vitro. The chain uses TRBV12-3 or TRBV12-4 and TRBJ2-3, with D hard to call. DNA of the CDR3: TGTGCCAGCAGCCCAAGCACAGATACGCAGTATTTT. The encoded protein is CASSPSTDTQYF.